Presented here are 4 T cell receptor beta chains from one specimen sequenced in a study of T cell repertoires in cytomegalovirus infection. TCRdb reprocessed the reads via MiXCR and lists one record per CDR3 protein. The sample holds 550,000 to 700,000 distinct CDR3 sequences, 40% seen once. Antigen specificity for these receptors is unknown. The sample was cultured PBMCs, taken from culture after CMV antigen stimulation. Receptors were obtained from a human donor in good health (CMV status not recorded). Some clones in this sample may be carry-over from other donors' samples.

In this sample, this clonotype turned up many times. The chain is built from TRBV28 and TRBJ2-1; TRBD2 might be the D (5 bases). The CDR3 totals 14 residues. Trimming left V 8 bases short and J 2 bases short, with 13 bases between. From germline, CDR1 is MDHEN and CDR2 SYDVKM. CDR3 nucleotides: TGTGCCAGCGGGCTAGCCGAGACCTACAATGAGCAGTTCTTC. It encodes CASGLAETYNEQFF.

This clonotype was counted between two and nine times. The chain has TRBV7-2 and TRBJ2-5; D is uncertain. Deletions cut 5 bases from V and 0 bases from J, with 7 bases between. The germline CDR1 and CDR2 sequences are SGHTA and FQGNSA. The length of the CDR3 is 13 residues. The CDR3 sequence: CASSPNHQETQYF. The CDR3 DNA follows: TGTGCCAGCAGCCCGAATCACCAAGAGACCCAGTACTTC.

The V and J genes are TRBV4-1 and TRBJ2-3; TRBD2 might be the D (6 bases). With 0 bases removed from V and 2 bases from J, the gap between germline ends came to 15 bases. The CDR3 is 17 amino acids. CDR1 is MGHRA, CDR2 YSYEKL, per germline. CDR3 coding DNA: TGCGCCAGCAGCCAAGATTCGTGGGGGGTTAACACAGATACGCAGTATTTT. Translation: CASSQDSWGVNTDTQYF.

With respect to this clonotype: A much larger clone differs by one base, so this may be a read error. The V gene is TRBV6-2 or TRBV6-3, the J gene TRBJ1-5, with 8 bases lining up with TRBD1. With 5 bases clipped from V and 6 bases from J, the junction kept 6 bases outside the gene matches. The CDR3 totals 14 residues. Per germline, CDR1 MNHEY and CDR2 SVGEGT. Written as DNA, the CDR3 is TGTGCCAGCAGTGAAGGACAGGGCAGTCAGCCCCAGCATTTT. Translated, it gives CASSEGQGSQPQHF.